This TCR beta chain was obtained from a study of blood T cell repertoires in COVID-19. Background on the study: Acute and convalescent COVID-19 specimens originated in the United States, Italy and Spain. Sources were T cells, B-cell-depleted T cells, or PBMCs; the material itself was cDNA or gDNA.

The CDR3 extends over 15 amino acids. Germline V gene data show CDR1 as MNHEY and CDR2 as SVGEGT. V lost 6 bases and J 0 bases, leaving 12 bases between the germline ends. Enrollment of patients from Seattle took place during active infection, with longitudinal follow-up. The repertoire was sequenced with immunoSEQ multiplex PCR; TCRdb's copy has only in-frame clones and lacks some. The sample has about 240,000 clones, around four fifths seen once. The chain uses TRBV6-2 or TRBV6-3 and TRBJ2-1; D is possibly TRBD1 (5 bases). The receptor was derived from a woman aged 80 or older with COVID-19, enrolled during active disease. The sequenced material came from peripheral blood. This CDR3 is CASSTQGSSYNEQFF. The CDR3 region has the DNA TGTGCCAGCAGCACTCAGGGAAGCTCCTACAATGAGCAGTTCTTC.